This T cell receptor (beta chain) was observed in a study of T-cell memory formation after mild COVID-19. This clonotype occurred many times. Its antigen is undetermined. General study points: From day 15 to 85, contracting clones were balanced between CD4 and CD8, whereas later expanders leaned toward CD4+. Prior to infection, memory already included some responding clones, suggesting cross-reactive memory joined. Confirmation of SARS-CoV-2 specificity was lacking for second-wave clones peaking day 37.

This CDR3 has 20 amino acids. The V segment lost 3 bases and the J segment 1 base; nucleotides outside the gene matches: 17. Germline CDR1 is KGHSH and CDR2 is LQKENI. MiXCR, run by TCRdb on the 5' RACE reads, gives a single entry per CDR3 protein. The repertoire holds 250,000 to 400,000 distinct CDR3 sequences, with approximately 15% as singletons. This receptor was taken from a man aged 18 to 30 who had mild COVID-19 (a few samples of this study predate the infection). Cell type and time point are not known. The V gene is TRBV18, the J gene TRBJ2-5; TRBD2 agrees at 10 bases. Source material: PBMCs or a T cell subset sorted from them (not recorded which). CDR3 loop: CASSPLYRRRSGGSQETQYF. CDR3 bases: TGTGCCAGCTCACCCCTCTATCGGAGACGTAGCGGGGGGTCCCAAGAGACCCAGTACTTC.